The next 31 T cell receptor beta chains were all read from a single sample in a study of T cell changes during pregnancy in multiple sclerosis. Generated by immunoSEQ multiplex PCR, the TCRdb table keeps only in-frame clones and is missing some. The sample lists nearly 70,000 clones, under 95% occurring once. The source was peripheral blood, collected in the second trimester of pregnancy. The receptor set was obtained from a female donor in good health, enrolled as a control in a pregnancy study.

This chain uses TRBV4-2 with TRBJ1-6; 8 positions agree with TRBD1. The CDR3 covers 14 residues. V lost 6 bases and J lost 7; bases outside the gene matches: 5. CDR1 is LGHNA, CDR2 YNFKEQ, per germline. CDR3 DNA: TGTGCCAGCAGTCCGACAGGGGACAATTCACCCCTCCACTTT. This codes for CASSPTGDNSPLHF.

The chain uses TRBV28 and TRBJ2-6; 9 positions match TRBD1. The germline CDR1 and CDR2 sequences are MDHEN and SYDVKM. Trimming at V came to 8 bases and at J to 2 bases, leaving 10 bases not matched to a gene. The CDR3 length is 17 residues. The CDR3 nucleotides read TGTGCCAGCGTCTCCGGGACAGGGAACCCTGGGGCCAACGTCCTGACTTTC. As protein: CASVSGTGNPGANVLTF.

The chain employs TRBV19 and TRBJ2-3; a weak D match, TRBD1 (5 bases). V shed 1 base and J shed 5 bases, with 19 bases lying between them. The CDR3 runs 17 residues. Looked up from germline, CDR1 is LNHDA and CDR2 is SQIVND (reference sequence). The CDR3 sequence is CASSIAPQWGRGDTQYF. The DNA for the CDR3 is TGTGCCAGTAGTATAGCCCCTCAATGGGGTAGGGGAGATACGCAGTATTTT.

This sequence joins TRBV7-2 and TRBJ2-1; a weak D match, TRBD2 (6 bases). CDR1 is SGHTA and CDR2 is FQGNSA in the germline V gene. CDR3 length: 13 amino acids. V was trimmed by 2 bases and J by 8 bases, leaving 10 bases between them. In DNA form, the CDR3 reads TGTGCCAGCAGCTTATTGGGGGAGGATGAGCAGTTCTTC. Translated: CASSLLGEDEQFF.

The rearrangement uses TRBV7-9 and TRBJ2-1; 10 nucleotides align to TRBD2. The V and J ends lost 3 bases and 4 bases, in that order; junction bases with no gene match: 0. The CDR3 covers 14 residues. Per the germline V gene, CDR1 is SEHNR and CDR2 is FQNEAQ (reference sequence). In DNA, the CDR3 is TGTGCCAGCAGCTTGACTAGCGGGTACAATGAGCAGTTCTTC. Translated, it gives CASSLTSGYNEQFF.

The rearrangement links TRBV28 to TRBJ1-5, with TRBD1 matching 7 bases. Germline lookup yields CDR1 MDHEN and CDR2 SYDVKM. V trimming: 4 bases; J trimming: 5 bases; junction bases outside the gene matches: 5. The CDR3 sequence is 14 residues long. The CDR3, as DNA: TGTGCCAGCAGTTCCAGGGGGTTGTATCAGCCCCAGCATTTT. Protein: CASSSRGLYQPQHF.

The chain uses TRBV19 and TRBJ1-4; D is ambiguous. V gave up 9 bases and J gave up 0 bases, with 11 bases separating them. This CDR3 is built from 14 residues. CDR1 and CDR2 from the germline V gene are LNHDA and SQIVND (reference sequence). CDR3 in amino acids: CASRVVATNEKLFF. The CDR3 DNA follows: TGTGCCAGCCGCGTTGTTGCAACTAATGAAAAACTGTTTTTT.

In its sample, this clone was seen once. This sequence joins TRBV2 and TRBJ2-7; 7 nucleotides agree with TRBD2. The germline V gene has CDR1 SNHLY and CDR2 FYNNEI. This CDR3 region has 15 residues. The trim removed 6 bases at V and 3 bases at J, leaving 11 bases unmatched. This CDR3 is CASRTDTSELYEQYF. CDR3 DNA sequence: TGTGCCAGCAGGACAGATACTAGCGAACTCTACGAGCAGTACTTC.

The rearrangement joins TRBV27 to TRBJ2-5; the match to TRBD1 covers 12 bases. In germline, CDR1 is MNHEY, CDR2 SMNVEV (reference sequence). The CDR3 sequence is 17 residues long. The ends lost 5 bases at V and 5 bases at J; junction bases unmatched: 12. The CDR3 region is CASSPWDRGLGRETQYF. DNA for the CDR3: TGTGCCAGCAGTCCCTGGGACAGGGGGCTCGGAAGGGAGACCCAGTACTTC.

The chain has TRBV19 and TRBJ1-5; 7 bases map to TRBD1. J was trimmed by 4 bases and V by 4 bases; bases with no gene match: 13. The length of the CDR3 is 17 residues. Germline CDR1 reads LNHDA; CDR2 reads SQIVND (reference sequence). For the CDR3, the DNA is TGTGCCAGTAGTACCTATCCGGACAGGCAGCTTAATCAGCCCCAGCATTTT. Its translation: CASSTYPDRQLNQPQHF.

This chain links TRBV28 with TRBJ1-5; the match to TRBD1 covers 9 bases. Germline assignment: CDR1 MDHEN and CDR2 SYDVKM. This CDR3 comprises 14 residues. Trimming took 8 bases from V and 3 from J; bases not matched to a gene: 5. The CDR3, as DNA: TGTGCCAGCTGGGGACAGGGCAACAATCAGCCCCAGCATTTT. This gives the protein CASWGQGNNQPQHF.

This sequence joins TRBV5-6 and TRBJ1-4; tentatively, D is TRBD1 (6 bases). Germline V gives CDR1 SGHDT, CDR2 YYEEEE. The length of the CDR3 is 16 residues. Trimming shortened V by 1 base and J by 0 bases, and 10 bases separated the two germline ends. CDR3: CASSLTGKATNEKLFF. For the CDR3, the DNA is TGTGCCAGCAGCTTGACAGGGAAGGCAACTAATGAAAAACTGTTTTTT.

The chain is built from TRBV7-2 and TRBJ2-3, with 12 bases matching TRBD2. Germline lookup yields CDR1 SGHTA and CDR2 FQGNSA. V shed 5 bases and J 6 bases; nucleotides not matched to a gene: 9. The CDR3 is 16 amino acids. The CDR3 spells CASSPGLAGRGDTQYF. CDR3 coding DNA: TGTGCCAGCAGCCCTGGACTAGCGGGGAGGGGGGATACGCAGTATTTT.

The chain has TRBV5-1 and TRBJ2-1; no definite D call. With 1 base removed from V and 4 bases from J, the gap between germline ends came to 15 bases. The CDR3 consists of 16 residues. The germline V gene encodes CDR1 SGHRS and CDR2 YFSETQ. In DNA form, the CDR3 reads TGCGCCAGCAGCTTGATGTCTAGTCCAACGTACAATGAGCAGTTCTTC. It codes for CASSLMSSPTYNEQFF.

The gene calls are TRBV7-9 and TRBJ2-1; D possibly corresponds to TRBD1 (6 bases). The CDR3 spans 14 residues. Looked up from germline, CDR1 is SEHNR and CDR2 is FQNEAQ (reference sequence). V lost 2 bases and J 7 bases, leaving 12 bases between the germline ends. CDR3 sequence: CASSLSTGSNEQFF. The DNA for the CDR3 is TGTGCCAGCAGCTTATCGACAGGAAGTAATGAGCAGTTCTTC.

This chain joins TRBV5-4 and TRBJ2-5; D not resolved. CDR1 SGHNT and CDR2 YYREEE come from the germline V gene (reference sequence). The CDR3 has 13 residues. V was trimmed by 1 base and J by 2 bases, leaving 6 bases between them. CDR3 sequence (DNA): TGTGCCAGCAGCTTGACTCCGCAAGAGACCCAGTACTTC. Translating it yields CASSLTPQETQYF.

The chain has TRBV6-9 and TRBJ2-7; 9 bases line up with TRBD1. V lost 7 bases and J lost 0; bases outside the gene matches: 4. CDR3 length: 14 amino acids. Germline V gene lookup returns CDR1 MNHGY and CDR2 SVAAGI. The CDR3, as DNA: TGTGCCAGCACTCACAGGGGGCTCTCCTACGAGCAGTACTTC. The encoded protein is CASTHRGLSYEQYF.

In this sample, this clone turned up a few times. V gene TRBV2 combines with J gene TRBJ2-2; 11 nucleotides align to TRBD1. The CDR3 has 14 amino acids. In germline, CDR1 is SNHLY, CDR2 FYNNEI. V dropped 6 bases and J dropped 7; count of bases not matched to a gene: 4. The CDR3 here is CASSGDRGIGELFF. CDR3 in DNA: TGTGCCAGCAGCGGGGACAGGGGGATCGGGGAGCTGTTTTTT.

The chain recombines TRBV5-1 with TRBJ2-7; possibly TRBD1 for D (5 bases). From germline, CDR1 is SGHRS and CDR2 YFSETQ. Trimming removed 2 bases at V and 7 bases at J, with 13 bases between. CDR3 length equals 13 residues. CDR3 coding DNA: TGCGCCAGCAGCTTCTCAGGGTCTCGGGAGCAGTACTTC. Encoded protein: CASSFSGSREQYF.

The gene calls are TRBV27 and TRBJ2-7, with TRBD1 as a possible D gene (5 bases). Per germline, CDR1 MNHEY and CDR2 SMNVEV (reference sequence). The germline V and J ends were trimmed by 2 bases and 3 bases, with 5 bases remaining between them. This CDR3 spans 12 amino acids. CDR3 DNA sequence: TGTGCCAGCAGTTTAACAGGCTACGAGCAGTACTTC. Translation gives CASSLTGYEQYF.

J is TRBJ2-2 and V is TRBV5-1; 8 nucleotides agree with TRBD1. The germline gives CDR1 SGHRS, CDR2 YFSETQ. After removal of 4 bases from V and 1 base from J, the junction contained 3 bases not matched to a gene. There are 15 residues in the CDR3. CDR3 nucleotides: TGCGCCAGCAGCCTAGACAGGGGGAACACCGGGGAGCTGTTTTTT. Translated: CASSLDRGNTGELFF.

This clone appeared a single time. V usage is TRBV28 and J usage is TRBJ1-2; no clear D. CDR1 MDHEN and CDR2 SYDVKM come from the germline V gene. Trimming stripped 5 bases from V and 5 bases from J, with 18 bases between. This CDR3 is 15 amino acids long. CDR3 in amino acids: CASSPDTRTLYGYTF. The DNA for the CDR3 is TGTGCCAGCAGTCCCGACACAAGAACCCTTTATGGCTACACCTTC.

V usage is TRBV2 and J usage is TRBJ2-3, with TRBD2 matching over 7 bases. Losses at the gene ends were 5 bases for V and 1 base for J; bases not matched to a gene: 6. This CDR3 comprises 15 residues. CDR1 is SNHLY and CDR2 is FYNNEI in the germline V gene. The CDR3 here is CASSLSGVGTDTQYF. The CDR3 region has the DNA TGTGCCAGCAGTTTAAGCGGGGTCGGCACAGATACGCAGTATTTT.

The chain employs TRBV5-4 and TRBJ2-1; D is undetermined. Germline V lookup: CDR1 SGHNT, CDR2 YYREEE (reference sequence). V lost 1 base and J 5 bases, leaving 13 bases between the germline ends. This CDR3 spans 15 amino acids. In DNA form, the CDR3 reads TGTGCCAGCAGCTTGAGTCCAGGTCAGAACAATGAGCAGTTCTTC. Translated, it gives CASSLSPGQNNEQFF. Using reference TRBV5-4 and TRBJ2-1 for the parts outside the CDR3, the full variable domain is ETGVTQSPTHLIKTRGQQVTLRCSSQSGHNTVSWYQQALGQGPQFIFQYYREEENGRGNFPPRFSGLQFPNYSSELNVNALELDDSALYLCASSLSPGQNNEQFFGPGTRLTVL.

The genes are TRBV28 and TRBJ2-1; 14 bases fit TRBD2. V lost 5 bases and J lost 1; bases outside the gene matches: 10. This CDR3 is built from 19 residues. CDR1 MDHEN and CDR2 SYDVKM come from the germline V gene. The DNA for the CDR3 is TGTGCCAGCAGTAGAAGACCGGGACTAGCGGGAGTGTCCTACAATGAGCAGTTCTTC. Protein sequence: CASSRRPGLAGVSYNEQFF.

The sample holds one count of this clone. A much larger clone lies a single base off, so this may be a read error. The V call is TRBV6-4, the J call TRBJ2-3; D unresolved. There are 13 residues in the CDR3. V was shortened by 4 bases and J by 0 bases, with 5 bases between the two germline ends. Germline loops: CDR1 MRHNA, CDR2 SNTAGT. CDR3 sequence: CASSAGSTDTQYF. Written as DNA, the CDR3 is TGTGCCAGCAGTGCCGGGAGCACAGATACGCAGTATTTT.

This clone showed up just once. This chain joins TRBV28 and TRBJ2-7; TRBD1 is a possible D gene (5 bases). This CDR3 spans 13 amino acids. Germline V gene sequence: CDR1 MDHEN, CDR2 SYDVKM. Trimming removed 6 bases from V and 5 bases from J, with 14 bases in between. CDR3 sequence reads: CASSGDRPHEQYF. The DNA of the CDR3 is TGTGCCAGCAGCGGAGACAGACCCCACGAGCAGTACTTC.

This clone has only one observation. V is TRBV5-6 and J is TRBJ2-1; TRBD1 matches 7 bases. CDR3 length equals 15 residues. CDR1 is SGHDT and CDR2 is YYEEEE in the germline V gene. V shed 0 bases and J 4 bases; nucleotides not matched to a gene: 4. In nucleotides, the CDR3 is TGTGCCAGCAGCTTGGCGGGACAGAGTTACAATGAGCAGTTCTTC. Translating it yields CASSLAGQSYNEQFF. The complete variable domain, with remaining parts taken from reference TRBV5-6 and TRBJ2-1, reads DAGVTQSPTHLIKTRGQQVTLRCSPKSGHDTVSWYQQALGQGPQFIFQYYEEEERQRGNFPDRFSGHQFPNYSSELNVNALLLGDSALYLCASSLAGQSYNEQFFGPGTRLTVL.

The chain employs TRBV7-2 and TRBJ2-1; 9 nucleotides match TRBD2. The CDR3 totals 16 residues. Germline values: CDR1 SGHTA, CDR2 FQGNSA. V shed 5 bases, J shed 8 bases, and the junction held 13 bases outside the gene matches. CDR3 residues: CASSGSSGSGRDEQFF. The CDR3 bases are TGTGCCAGCAGCGGCAGTAGCGGGAGTGGGCGGGATGAGCAGTTCTTC.

The chain uses TRBV5-4 and TRBJ2-1, with 7 nucleotides matching TRBD2. Trimming at V came to 5 bases and at J to 6 bases, leaving 5 bases not matched to a gene. The germline V gene encodes CDR1 SGHNT and CDR2 YYREEE (reference sequence). There are 13 residues in the CDR3. The CDR3 nucleotides read TGTGCCAGCAGACCCTGGGGGGGCAATGAGCAGTTCTTC. Residues: CASRPWGGNEQFF.

The chain joins TRBV9 to TRBJ2-1; 7 bases are shared with TRBD2. CDR1 and CDR2 from the germline V gene are SGDLS and YYNGEE. Trimming at V came to 3 bases and at J to 5 bases, leaving 11 bases not matched to a gene. The CDR3 consists of 16 residues. The CDR3 DNA reads TGTGCCAGCAGCGACGCGACGGGACTAAACGACAATGAGCAGTTCTTC. As protein: CASSDATGLNDNEQFF.